These T cell receptor beta chains were read from a single sample in a study of blood T cell repertoires in COVID-19. Method: immunoSEQ multiplex PCR; TCRdb's copy keeps in-frame clones and lacks some. Of about 480,000 clones in the sample, approximately 90% were seen once. Sequencing used PBMCs or T cells enriched from blood (not recorded which). All receptors derive from a woman aged 40 to 50 who had recovered from COVID-19. CDR3s include the opening cysteine and the closing phenylalanine or tryptophan. A D gene is named only where the DNA matches it firmly. Clone sizes are given selectively: once, few, many, or a class where the clone is expanded.

size: -
D: TRBD2
J: TRBJ2-3
V: TRBV5-4
length: 13
CDR3: CALAGSRTDTQYF
DNA: TGTGCACTAGCGGGATCCCGCACAGATACGCAGTATTTT

size: -
D: -
J: TRBJ1-2
V: TRBV4-1
length: 12
CDR3: CASSQLDSYYTF
DNA: TGCGCCAGCAGCCAACTGGACTCTTACTACACCTTC

size: -
D: -
J: TRBJ1-5
V: TRBV20-1
length: 13
CDR3: CSASRDSNQPQHF
DNA: TGCAGTGCTAGTAGAGATAGCAATCAGCCCCAGCATTTT

size: -
D: -
J: TRBJ2-7
V: TRBV6-2/TRBV6-3
length: 13
CDR3: CASSYTDPYEQYF
DNA: TGTGCCAGCAGTTATACAGACCCTTACGAGCAGTACTTC

size: -
D: -
J: TRBJ2-1
V: TRBV10-3
length: 15
CDR3: CAIRDTGGGYNEQFF
DNA: TGTGCCATCAGGGATACAGGTGGGGGGTACAATGAGCAGTTCTTC

size: -
D: TRBD1
J: TRBJ1-1
V: TRBV7-6
length: 16
CDR3: CASSIRVGQGATEAFF
DNA: TGTGCCAGCAGCATCCGAGTGGGACAGGGAGCCACTGAAGCTTTCTTT

size: many
D: -
J: TRBJ1-2
V: TRBV5-6
length: 12
CDR3: CASSFSRSSYTF
DNA: TGTGCCAGCAGCTTTTCGAGATCGAGCTACACCTTC

size: -
D: -
J: TRBJ1-2
V: TRBV2
length: 13
CDR3: CASTLNRAHGYTF
DNA: TGTGCCTCGACCTTAAACAGGGCTCACGGCTACACCTTC

size: -
D: -
J: TRBJ2-1
V: TRBV5-1
length: 16
CDR3: CASRDDFSPGNNEQFF
DNA: TGCGCCAGCAGGGATGACTTTTCTCCGGGGAACAATGAGCAGTTCTTC

size: few
D: TRBD1
J: TRBJ1-2
V: TRBV6-2/TRBV6-3
length: 15
CDR3: CASSYGQGRVYGYTF
DNA: TGTGCCAGCAGTTACGGACAGGGCAGGGTCTATGGCTACACCTTC